This TCR beta chain derives from a study of spatial heterogeneity in lung cancer (dated by TCRdb to the late 2010s). About the investigation overall: More beta-chain than alpha-chain transcripts were consistently detected, likely reflecting higher beta-chain transcript abundance. In the raw uncorrected reads, each unique combination of TCR and UMI appeared on average more than ten times. The study linked features of the TCR repertoire to counts of nonsynonymous mutations, which were determined by whole-exome sequencing of tumor tissue. TCR alpha and beta repertoires were quantitatively compared across multiple tumor regions, matched nontumor lung and blood in non-small cell lung cancer. At surgery, both alpha and beta chains were TCR-sequenced in 220 tumor regions, about 64 matched nontumor lung samples and 50 to 60 PBMC samples.

On the study overall, not on this receptor specifically: Additional single-cell paired TCR alpha and beta sequencing was considered necessary to confirm, at a functional level, the hypothesis that regional TCRs recognize regional mutations.

The sample's time point label, decoded: sample taken at primary tumor resection. Samples were obtained from fewer than 80 patients with early-stage, untreated non-small cell lung cancer from the lung TRACERx cohort. TCR sequencing used whole RNA extracted from tumor and nontumor lung tissue, or from cryopreserved PBMC samples, without cell sorting. Patients were selected for TCR sequencing only if sufficient RNA was available from at least two tumor regions. Tumor and adjacent nontumor lung specimens were reviewed by a lung pathologist before selection. Within its sample, this clonotype is medium-sized (0.01 to 0.1%). The clone's antigen remains unknown. Base qualities are not at hand, and no much larger clone is one base apart. The CDR3 holds 16 amino acids from the cysteine to the phenylalanine. Of all the DNA, just the CDR3 is kept, 48 bases in frame from base 1. CDR1 and CDR2 are read off the germline V gene as MGHRA and YSYEKL. The V end gives up 6 bases and the J end 5 bases, leaving 13 bases in the junction not matched to a gene.

Library prep was done by 5' RACE. TCRdb names NextSeq 500 as the instrument used. In the TCR library protocol, a unique molecular identifier was attached to each TCR cDNA molecule so that PCR and sequencing errors could be corrected. The authors' analysis ran thus. TCR identification, UMI-based error correction and CDR3 extraction were all carried out with Decombinator tools. Expanded TCRs were defined as those above a frequency of 2 per 1,000, corresponding to the top 1% of the tumor frequency distribution. Renyi diversity was calculated using the R vegan package after each repertoire was subsampled 100 times to 5,000 TCRs. CDR3 similarity networks were constructed using string-kernel similarity of amino acid triplets, with links drawn between CDR3s whose pairwise similarity was above 0.82. The public reads were reprocessed in TCRdb via fastp at Q25 and MiXCR, keeping in-frame beta chains. Every distinct CDR3 protein forms one entry, paired with its most common genes and DNA. These V and J calls are TCRdb output, not the study's own analysis. A total of thousands of distinct CDR3 sequences appear in this sample, more than 1.5% of them only once. The ten top clones hold approximately 18% of the sample.

The sequences come from normal lung tissue next to the tumor, collected at surgery. In this chain, TRBV4-1 is recombined with TRBJ1-2, with 9 central nucleotides matching TRBD1. This clonotype was sampled from a male donor with early-stage non-small cell lung cancer. The nucleotide sequence reads TGCGCCAGCAGACGGGACAGGGACGGGTCTCAGTATGGCTACACCTTC. It specifies CASRRDRDGSQYGYTF.